One and the same sample provided the 2 T cell receptor beta chains below, sequenced in a study of shared clonotypes between healthy human individuals. The repertoire was sequenced with immunoSEQ multiplex PCR; TCRdb's copy has only in-frame clones and lacks some. The table has over 1.4 million clones, 96% seen once. Sample: naive CD4+ T cells sorted from blood. Indicated subset: CD45RA+ positively selected. Receptors were obtained from a man between 25 and 39 years old in good health.

Notes on this clone: Different DNA sequences within this sample yield the same CDR3. J is TRBJ2-1 and V is TRBV28; D ambiguous. Looked up from germline, CDR1 is MDHEN and CDR2 is SYDVKM. The CDR3 is 14 amino acids. Trimming shortened V by 1 base and J by 0 bases, and 4 bases separated the two germline ends. The CDR3 bases are TGTGCCAGCAGTTTATTAGGCTCCTACAATGAGCAGTTCTTC. It is translated as CASSLLGSYNEQFF.

In DNA form, the CDR3 reads TGCAGCATGGGACGAAACAATGAGCAGTTCTTC. Translating it yields CSMGRNNEQFF. V gene TRBV29-1 combines with J gene TRBJ2-1; possibly TRBD1 or TRBD2 for D (5 bases each). The V gene lost 8 bases and the J gene lost 5 bases, with 10 bases spanning the gap. The CDR3 runs 11 residues. Germline loops: CDR1 SQVTM, CDR2 ANQGSEA.